These T cell receptor beta chains were read from a single sample in a study of blood T cell repertoires in COVID-19. TCRdb's copy holds only in-frame clones and misses some; the assay was immunoSEQ multiplex PCR. The table lists about 160,000 clones, approximately 79% of them singletons. Sequenced sample: peripheral blood. These receptors were obtained from a woman aged 55-69 years with COVID-19, enrolled during active disease. Both conserved end residues are part of each CDR3. A D gene is named only where the DNA matches it firmly. Not every row has a clone size; where given, it reads once, few, many or a size class.

j_call d_call clone_size v_call cdr3_nt cdr3_aa
TRBJ2-5 . . TRBV28 TGTGCCAGCAGCCCCGGGGCGGGAACCCAAGAGACCCAGTACTTC CASSPGAGTQETQYF
TRBJ1-2 TRBD1 . TRBV5-4 TGTGCCAGCAGCCCAGGGGACAGGGGAGCCCAGGACTATGGCTACACCTTC CASSPGDRGAQDYGYTF
TRBJ1-5 TRBD1 . TRBV7-6 TGTTCTCCTGACAGGGAACTTCAGCCCCAGCATTTT CSPDRELQPQHF
TRBJ2-5 . . TRBV2 TGTGCCAGCAGTGAAGAGCGCCTCCAAGAGACCCAGTACTTC CASSEERLQETQYF
TRBJ2-5 TRBD2 once TRBV6-6 TGTGCCAGCAGTTACTCGGGACTAGACGAGACCCAGTACTTC CASSYSGLDETQYF
TRBJ2-7 TRBD1 few TRBV19 TGTGCCAGTAGCACAACCGGGACAGGGGCCTACGAGCAGTACTTC CASSTTGTGAYEQYF
TRBJ2-1 . . TRBV5-4 TGTGCCAGCAGCGTGAAAGGAGTGAACAATGAGCAGTTCTTC CASSVKGVNNEQFF
TRBJ1-4 . . TRBV3-1/TRBV3-2 TGTGCCAGCAGCCAAGATGCAGGAAGGGGGGAAAAACTGTTTTTT CASSQDAGRGEKLFF
TRBJ2-5 TRBD1 . TRBV6-5 TGTGCCAGTATCACCGGGACAGGGGAAGAGACCCAGTACTTC CASITGTGEETQYF
TRBJ2-6 TRBD1 once TRBV7-8 TGTGCCAGCAGCCGTGGGGGACCGGGACAGGCTTTAAGAGGGGCCAACGTCCTGACTTTC CASSRGGPGQALRGANVLTF
TRBJ1-2 TRBD1 . TRBV10-3 TGTGCCATCAGTGCCGCAGGGGGCGATTCGCGGGGCTACACCTTC CAISAAGGDSRGYTF
TRBJ2-1 . . TRBV7-3 TGTGCCAGCAGCCTTAGCGGCTCCTACAATGAGCAGTTCTTC CASSLSGSYNEQFF
TRBJ2-3 . . TRBV7-3 TGTGCCAGCAGCCCCGGGAGAATAGATACGCAGTATTTT CASSPGRIDTQYF
TRBJ2-1 TRBD1 . TRBV15 TGTGCCACCAGCAGAGAGAGGACAGGGGCCAATGAGCAGTTCTTC CATSRERTGANEQFF
TRBJ1-4 . . TRBV28 TGTGCCAGCGGTATCGGGGTTTGGGAAAAACTGTTTTTT CASGIGVWEKLFF
TRBJ2-7 . . TRBV7-3 TGTGCCAGCAGCTGGGAGGTGGGCCCAGCCTACGAGCAGTACTTC CASSWEVGPAYEQYF
TRBJ2-1 TRBD2 . TRBV20-1 TGCAGTGCTAGTAGCGGGAGGGCTGGGTACAATGAGCAGTTCTTC CSASSGRAGYNEQFF
TRBJ2-2 . . TRBV5-1 TGCGCCAGCAGCTTGGGCCCGGGTATCAGCACCGGGGAGCTGTTTTTT CASSLGPGISTGELFF
TRBJ2-7 TRBD2 . TRBV5-4 TGTGCCAGCAGCCCGACCGGACTAGCGGGCGAGCAGTACTTC CASSPTGLAGEQYF
TRBJ2-7 TRBD2 . TRBV25-1 TGTGCCAGCAGTGCCCGACTAGCGGCAACGTTCGAGCAGTACTTC CASSARLAATFEQYF
TRBJ1-1 . . TRBV30 TGTGCCTGGAGTGGCCCCCGGGGTGAAGCTTTCTTT CAWSGPRGEAFF
TRBJ1-5 . once TRBV27 TGTGCCAGCAGTTTATGGGCAGCTTACAATCAGCCCCAGCATTTT CASSLWAAYNQPQHF
TRBJ1-2 TRBD1 once TRBV24-1 TGTGCCACCTCTTTGCCAAGACAGGGCCACTATGGCTACACCTTC CATSLPRQGHYGYTF
TRBJ2-7 TRBD1 . TRBV28 TGTGCCAGCAGTTTATTGGGACAGACCTACGAGCAGTACTTC CASSLLGQTYEQYF
TRBJ1-3 . . TRBV7-8 TGTGCCAGCAGCTTAGGCCCAGGCCTCTCTGGAAACACCATATATTTT CASSLGPGLSGNTIYF
TRBJ2-1 TRBD1 . TRBV24-1 TGTGCCACCAGTGATTTGAAGGGGGCGCGAAGGGATGAGCAGTTCTTC CATSDLKGARRDEQFF
TRBJ2-1 . . TRBV19 TGTGCCAGTAGTGGGCAATCGGGGGGCGTCCTGCCCAATGAGCAGTTCTTC CASSGQSGGVLPNEQFF
TRBJ2-5 . . TRBV5-1 TGCGCCAGCAGCTTAGGACTCACCCAAGAGACCCAGTACTTC CASSLGLTQETQYF
TRBJ2-3 TRBD2 . TRBV7-3 TGTGCCAGCAGCTTACCGAAGGGACTAGCGGGCACAGATACGCAGTATTTT CASSLPKGLAGTDTQYF
TRBJ1-1 TRBD1 . TRBV30 TGTGCCTGGAGCCACGACAGGGGTTTGTCTTTCTTT CAWSHDRGLSFF
TRBJ1-6 . . TRBV7-3 TGTGCCAGCAGCTTATTTGCCGGGAATTCACCCCTCCACTTT CASSLFAGNSPLHF
TRBJ2-7 . . TRBV12-3/TRBV12-4 TGTGCCAGCAGTTTGAGTTCGGGGAACGAGCAGTACTTC CASSLSSGNEQYF
TRBJ2-7 TRBD1 few TRBV7-7 TGTGCTAGCAGCTTAGGTTTTGGGGACAGGGGGAAATTAGCCGGATACTACGAGCAGTACTTC CASSLGFGDRGKLAGYYEQYF
TRBJ1-2 . . TRBV19 TGTGCCAGTAACTCCCCCGGCCGGACAGAAGATGGCTACACCTTC CASNSPGRTEDGYTF
TRBJ1-1 TRBD1 few TRBV2 TGTGCCAGCATCCGGGACAGGGGAGGGTCTGAAGCTTTCTTT CASIRDRGGSEAFF
TRBJ1-4 . once TRBV7-9 TGTGCCAGCAGCTTAGGACAGAATAATGAAAAACTGTTTTTT CASSLGQNNEKLFF
TRBJ2-7 TRBD1 . TRBV23-1 TGCGCCAGCACTGACCGCCAGGGGGCATGGGACTCCTACGAGCAGTACTTC CASTDRQGAWDSYEQYF
TRBJ2-3 . . TRBV7-6 TGTGCCAGCAGCTTAGCGGCGGGACTGTACCTAGATACGCAGTATTTT CASSLAAGLYLDTQYF
TRBJ2-1 TRBD1 . TRBV5-1 TGCGCCAGCAGCTTGGCTGGGGGACAGTACAATGAGCAGTTCTTC CASSLAGGQYNEQFF
TRBJ2-7 TRBD2 . TRBV4-2 TGTGCCAGCAGCCAAGGCTTAGCGGGAGATGAGCAGTACTTC CASSQGLAGDEQYF
TRBJ1-5 TRBD1 . TRBV7-2 TGTGCCAGCAGCCCACGTTGGGACAGGGCAATGCCCCAGCATTTT CASSPRWDRAMPQHF
TRBJ2-7 TRBD1 . TRBV7-2 TGTGCCAGCAGCTTAGTGTGGCGGACAGGGTCGAACGAGCAGTACTTC CASSLVWRTGSNEQYF